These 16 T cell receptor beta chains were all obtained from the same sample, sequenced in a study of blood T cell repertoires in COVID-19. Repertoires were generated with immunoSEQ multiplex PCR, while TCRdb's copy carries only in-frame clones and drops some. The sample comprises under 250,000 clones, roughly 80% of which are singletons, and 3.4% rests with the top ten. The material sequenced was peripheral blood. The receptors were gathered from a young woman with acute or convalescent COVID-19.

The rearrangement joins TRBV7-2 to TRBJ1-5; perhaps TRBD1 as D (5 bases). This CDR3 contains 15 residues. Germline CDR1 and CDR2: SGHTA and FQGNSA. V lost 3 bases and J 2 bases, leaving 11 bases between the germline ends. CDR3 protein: CASSFVGGGNQPQHF. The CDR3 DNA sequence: TGTGCCAGCAGCTTTGTAGGAGGGGGCAATCAGCCCCAGCATTTT.

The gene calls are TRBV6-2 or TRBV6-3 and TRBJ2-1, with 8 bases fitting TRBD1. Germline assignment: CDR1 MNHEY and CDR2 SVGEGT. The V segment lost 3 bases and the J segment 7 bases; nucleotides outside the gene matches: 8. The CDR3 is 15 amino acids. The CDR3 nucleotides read TGTGCCAGCAGTTATAAAAGGACAGGGAGTAATGAGCAGTTCTTC. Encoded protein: CASSYKRTGSNEQFF.

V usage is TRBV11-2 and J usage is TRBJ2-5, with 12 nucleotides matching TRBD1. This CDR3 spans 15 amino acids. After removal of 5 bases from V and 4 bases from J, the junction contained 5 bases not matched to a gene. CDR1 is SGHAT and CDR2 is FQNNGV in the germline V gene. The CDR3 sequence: CASSQGQGAGETQYF. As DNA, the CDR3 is TGTGCCAGCAGCCAGGGACAGGGGGCTGGAGAGACCCAGTACTTC.

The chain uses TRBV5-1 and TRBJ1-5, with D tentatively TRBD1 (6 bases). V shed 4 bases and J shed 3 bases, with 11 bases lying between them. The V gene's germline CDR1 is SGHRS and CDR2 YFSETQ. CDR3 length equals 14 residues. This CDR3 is CASSQTGLNQPQHF. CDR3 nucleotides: TGCGCCAGCAGCCAGACAGGCCTCAATCAGCCCCAGCATTTT.

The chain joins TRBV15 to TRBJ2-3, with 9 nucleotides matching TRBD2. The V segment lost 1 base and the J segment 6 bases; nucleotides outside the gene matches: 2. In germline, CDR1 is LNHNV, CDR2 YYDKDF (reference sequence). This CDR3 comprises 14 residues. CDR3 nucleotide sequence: TGTGCCACCAGCAGAGTGGCGGGGGGGGATACGCAGTATTTT. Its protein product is CATSRVAGGDTQYF.

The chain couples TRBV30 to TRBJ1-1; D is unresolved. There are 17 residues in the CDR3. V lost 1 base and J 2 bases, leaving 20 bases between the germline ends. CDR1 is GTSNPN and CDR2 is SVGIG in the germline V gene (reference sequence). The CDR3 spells CAWSGAFPIDDNTEAFF. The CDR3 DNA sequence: TGTGCCTGGAGTGGGGCCTTCCCTATAGACGATAACACTGAAGCTTTCTTT.

The CDR3 DNA is TGTGCCAGCAGCTTAGAAATCTTCCCTCGGGACACAGATACGCAGTATTTT. This codes for CASSLEIFPRDTDTQYF. The chain uses TRBV7-2 and TRBJ2-3; TRBD2 might be the D (5 bases). Looked up from germline, CDR1 is SGHTA and CDR2 is FQGNSA. This CDR3 is 17 amino acids long. Trimming left V 1 base short and J 2 bases short, with 16 bases between. Full variable domain (rest looked up from reference TRBV7-2 and TRBJ2-3): GAGVSQSPSNKVTEKGKDVELRCDPISGHTALYWYRQSLGQGLEFLIYFQGNSAPDKSGLPSDRFSAERTGGSVSTLTIQRTQQEDSAVYLCASSLEIFPRDTDTQYFGPGTRLTVL.

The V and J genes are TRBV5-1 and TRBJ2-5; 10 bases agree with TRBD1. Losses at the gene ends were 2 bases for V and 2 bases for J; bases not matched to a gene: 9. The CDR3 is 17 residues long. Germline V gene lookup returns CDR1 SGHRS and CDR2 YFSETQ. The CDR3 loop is CASSLRGQGVSQETQYF. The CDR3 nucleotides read TGCGCCAGCAGCTTAAGAGGACAGGGGGTCTCGCAAGAGACCCAGTACTTC.

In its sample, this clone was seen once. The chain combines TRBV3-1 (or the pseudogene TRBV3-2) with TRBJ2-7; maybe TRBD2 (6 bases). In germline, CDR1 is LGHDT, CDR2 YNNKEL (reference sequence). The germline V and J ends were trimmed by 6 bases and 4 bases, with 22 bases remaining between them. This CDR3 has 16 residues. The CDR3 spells CASSREGTHPYYEQYF. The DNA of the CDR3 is TGTGCCAGCAGTAGAGAAGGGACTCACCCCTATTACGAGCAGTACTTC.

This chain's CDR3 is CASSPGGTEAFF. The CDR3 region has the DNA TGTGCCAGCAGCCCGGGGGGCACTGAAGCTTTCTTT. This sequence joins TRBV14 and TRBJ1-1, with a weak D call TRBD1 (5 bases). The germline V and J ends were trimmed by 4 bases and 4 bases, with 7 bases remaining between them. The CDR3 is made up of 12 amino acids. CDR1 is SGHDN and CDR2 is FVKESK in the germline V gene.

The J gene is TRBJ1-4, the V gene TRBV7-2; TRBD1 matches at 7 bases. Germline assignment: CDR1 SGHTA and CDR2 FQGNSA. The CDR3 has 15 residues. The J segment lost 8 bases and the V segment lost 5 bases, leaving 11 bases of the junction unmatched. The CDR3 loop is CASSTRQGGREKLFF. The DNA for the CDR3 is TGTGCCAGCAGCACCCGACAGGGTGGTAGAGAAAAACTGTTTTTT.

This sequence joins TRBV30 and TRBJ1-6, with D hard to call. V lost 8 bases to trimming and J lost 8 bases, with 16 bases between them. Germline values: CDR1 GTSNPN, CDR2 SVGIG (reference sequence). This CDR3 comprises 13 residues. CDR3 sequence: CARADGNYSPLHF. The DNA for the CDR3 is TGTGCCCGGGCGGACGGGAACTATTCACCCCTCCACTTT.

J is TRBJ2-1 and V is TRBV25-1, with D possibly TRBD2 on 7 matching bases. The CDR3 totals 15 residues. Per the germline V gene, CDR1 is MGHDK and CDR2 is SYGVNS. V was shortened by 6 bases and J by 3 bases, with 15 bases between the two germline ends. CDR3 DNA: TGTGCCAGCAGACTTAAGGGGGGGGACTACAATGAGCAGTTCTTC. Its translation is CASRLKGGDYNEQFF.

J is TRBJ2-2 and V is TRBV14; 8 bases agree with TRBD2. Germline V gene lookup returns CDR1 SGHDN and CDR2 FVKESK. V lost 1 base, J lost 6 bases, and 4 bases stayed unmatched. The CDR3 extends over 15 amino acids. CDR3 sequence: CASSQGFGRAGELFF. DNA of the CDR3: TGTGCCAGCAGCCAAGGTTTCGGGAGGGCCGGGGAGCTGTTTTTT.

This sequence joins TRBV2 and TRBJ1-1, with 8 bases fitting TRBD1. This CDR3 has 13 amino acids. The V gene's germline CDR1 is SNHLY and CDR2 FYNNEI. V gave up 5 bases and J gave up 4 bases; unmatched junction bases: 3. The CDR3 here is CASSITGGTEAFF. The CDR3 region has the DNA TGTGCCAGCAGTATAACAGGGGGCACTGAAGCTTTCTTT.

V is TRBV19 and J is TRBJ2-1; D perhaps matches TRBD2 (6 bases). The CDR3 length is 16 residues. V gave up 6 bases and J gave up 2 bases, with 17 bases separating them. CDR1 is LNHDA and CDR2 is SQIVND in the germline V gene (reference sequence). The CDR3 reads CASRRTPGSAYNEQFF. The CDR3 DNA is TGTGCCAGTAGGCGAACTCCCGGGAGCGCCTACAATGAGCAGTTCTTC.